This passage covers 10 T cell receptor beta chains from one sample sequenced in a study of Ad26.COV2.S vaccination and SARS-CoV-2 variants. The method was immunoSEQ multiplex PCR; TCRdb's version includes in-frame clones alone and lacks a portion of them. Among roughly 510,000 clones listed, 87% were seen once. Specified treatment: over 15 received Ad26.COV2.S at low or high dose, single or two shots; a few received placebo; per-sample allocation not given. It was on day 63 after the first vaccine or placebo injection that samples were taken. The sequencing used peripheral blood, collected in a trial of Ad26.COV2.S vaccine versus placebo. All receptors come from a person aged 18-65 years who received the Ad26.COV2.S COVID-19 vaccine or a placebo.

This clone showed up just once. For the CDR3, the DNA is TGTGCCAGCAGCCTATCGGGGACTTATAACAATGAGCAGTTCTTC. This codes for CASSLSGTYNNEQFF. This chain links TRBV3-1 (or the pseudogene TRBV3-2) with TRBJ2-1, with D perhaps matching TRBD2 (6 bases). The CDR3 is 15 residues long. Between the trimmed V and J ends, which lost 4 bases and 5 bases, there was a span of 15 bases. In germline, CDR1 is LGHDT, CDR2 YNNKEL (reference sequence).

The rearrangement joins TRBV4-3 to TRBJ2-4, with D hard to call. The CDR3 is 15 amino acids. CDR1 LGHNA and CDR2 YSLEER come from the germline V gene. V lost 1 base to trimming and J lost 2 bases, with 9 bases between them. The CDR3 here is CASSQGRATKNIQYF. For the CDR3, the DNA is TGCGCCAGCAGCCAAGGTCGTGCTACCAAAAACATTCAGTACTTC.

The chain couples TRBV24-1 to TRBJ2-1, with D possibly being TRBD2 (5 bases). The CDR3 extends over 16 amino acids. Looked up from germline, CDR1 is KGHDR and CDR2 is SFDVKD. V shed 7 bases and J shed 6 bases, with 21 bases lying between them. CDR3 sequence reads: CATSQVRTGICNEQFF. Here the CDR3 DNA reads TGTGCCACCAGCCAGGTCCGAACGGGGATCTGCAATGAGCAGTTCTTC.

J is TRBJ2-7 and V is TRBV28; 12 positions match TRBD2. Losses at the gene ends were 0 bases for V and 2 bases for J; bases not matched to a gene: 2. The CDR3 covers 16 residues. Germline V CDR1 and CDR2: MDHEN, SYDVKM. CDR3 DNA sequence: TGTGCCAGCAGTTTATGGGCTAGCGGGAGGGCCTACGAGCAGTACTTC. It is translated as CASSLWASGRAYEQYF.

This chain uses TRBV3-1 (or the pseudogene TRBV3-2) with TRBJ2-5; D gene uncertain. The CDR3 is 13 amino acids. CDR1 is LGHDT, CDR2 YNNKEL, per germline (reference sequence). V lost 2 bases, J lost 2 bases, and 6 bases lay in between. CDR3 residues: CASSQLLQETQYF. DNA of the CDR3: TGTGCCAGCAGCCAACTATTGCAAGAGACCCAGTACTTC.

This CDR3 is CAIRGTGQETQYF. CDR3 nucleotide sequence: TGTGCCATCAGGGGGACAGGGCAAGAGACCCAGTACTTC. This chain joins TRBV10-3 and TRBJ2-5; 9 positions agree with TRBD1. The V gene's germline CDR1 is ENHRY and CDR2 SYGVKD. This CDR3 region has 13 residues. The trim removed 6 bases at V and 2 bases at J, leaving 1 base unmatched.

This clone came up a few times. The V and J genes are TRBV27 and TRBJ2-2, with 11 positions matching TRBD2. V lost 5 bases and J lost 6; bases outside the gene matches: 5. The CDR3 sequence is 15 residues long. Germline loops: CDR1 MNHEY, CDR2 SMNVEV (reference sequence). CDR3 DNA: TGTGCCAGCAGTGGTAAACTAGCGGGAGCCGGGGAGCTGTTTTTT. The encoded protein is CASSGKLAGAGELFF.

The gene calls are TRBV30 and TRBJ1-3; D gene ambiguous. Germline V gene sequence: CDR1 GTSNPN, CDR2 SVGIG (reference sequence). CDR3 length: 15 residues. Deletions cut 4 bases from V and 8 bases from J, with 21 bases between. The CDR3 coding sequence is TGTGCCTGGACCTCCGGTCGCAGGCCCGCCTACACCATATATTTT. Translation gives CAWTSGRRPAYTIYF.

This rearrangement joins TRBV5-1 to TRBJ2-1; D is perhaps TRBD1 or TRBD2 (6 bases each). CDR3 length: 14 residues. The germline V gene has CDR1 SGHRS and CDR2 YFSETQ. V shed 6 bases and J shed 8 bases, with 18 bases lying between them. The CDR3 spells CASTLGGRIDEQFF. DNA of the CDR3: TGCGCCAGCACCCTAGGGGGGAGAATCGATGAGCAGTTCTTC.

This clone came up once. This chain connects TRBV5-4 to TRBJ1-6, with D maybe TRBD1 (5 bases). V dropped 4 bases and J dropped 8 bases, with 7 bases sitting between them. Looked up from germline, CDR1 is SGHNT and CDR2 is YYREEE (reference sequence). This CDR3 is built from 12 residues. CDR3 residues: CASSGTYSPLHF. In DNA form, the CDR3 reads TGTGCCAGCAGCGGGACCTATTCACCCCTCCACTTT.